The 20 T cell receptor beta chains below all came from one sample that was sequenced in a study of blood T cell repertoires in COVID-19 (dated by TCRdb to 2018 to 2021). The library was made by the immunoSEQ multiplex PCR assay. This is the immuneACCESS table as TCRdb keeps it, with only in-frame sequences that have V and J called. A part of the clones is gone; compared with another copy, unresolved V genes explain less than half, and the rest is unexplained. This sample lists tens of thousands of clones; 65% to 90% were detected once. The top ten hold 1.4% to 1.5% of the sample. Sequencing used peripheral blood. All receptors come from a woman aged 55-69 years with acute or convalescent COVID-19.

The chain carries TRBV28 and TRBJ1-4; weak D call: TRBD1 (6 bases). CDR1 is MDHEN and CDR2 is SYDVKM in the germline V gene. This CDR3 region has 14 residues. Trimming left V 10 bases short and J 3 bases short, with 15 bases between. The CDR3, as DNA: TGTGCCACTTTGGCCCAGGGGTCTAATGAAAAACTGTTTTTT. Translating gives CATLAQGSNEKLFF.

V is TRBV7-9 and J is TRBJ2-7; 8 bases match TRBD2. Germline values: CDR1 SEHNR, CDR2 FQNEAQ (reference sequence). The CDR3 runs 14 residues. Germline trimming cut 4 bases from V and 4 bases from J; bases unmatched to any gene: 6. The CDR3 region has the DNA TGTGCCAGCAGCTCCGGGGGGGTTTTATACGAGCAGTACTTC. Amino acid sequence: CASSSGGVLYEQYF.

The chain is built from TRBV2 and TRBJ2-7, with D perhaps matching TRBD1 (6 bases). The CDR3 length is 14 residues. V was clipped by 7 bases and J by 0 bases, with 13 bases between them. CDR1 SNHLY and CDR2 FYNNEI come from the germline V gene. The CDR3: CASINRDNSYEQYF. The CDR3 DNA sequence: TGTGCCAGCATTAATCGGGACAACTCCTACGAGCAGTACTTC.

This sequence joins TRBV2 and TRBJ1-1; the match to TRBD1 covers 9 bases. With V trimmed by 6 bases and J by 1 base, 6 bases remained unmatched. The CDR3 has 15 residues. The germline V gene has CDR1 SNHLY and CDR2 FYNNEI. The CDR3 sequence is CASRTQTGGNTEAFF. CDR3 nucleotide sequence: TGTGCCAGCAGGACCCAGACAGGGGGGAACACTGAAGCTTTCTTT.

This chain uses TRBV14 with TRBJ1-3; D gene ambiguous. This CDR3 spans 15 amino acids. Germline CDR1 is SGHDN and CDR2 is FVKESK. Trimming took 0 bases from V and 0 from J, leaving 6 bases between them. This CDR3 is CASSQDPYSGNTIYF. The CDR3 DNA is TGTGCCAGCAGCCAAGATCCGTACTCTGGAAACACCATATATTTT.

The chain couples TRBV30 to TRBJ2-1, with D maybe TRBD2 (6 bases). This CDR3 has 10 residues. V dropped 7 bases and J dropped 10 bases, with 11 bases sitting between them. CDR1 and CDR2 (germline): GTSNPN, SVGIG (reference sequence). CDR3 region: CALGTREQFF. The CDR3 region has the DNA TGTGCCTTAGGGACTCGGGAGCAGTTCTTC.

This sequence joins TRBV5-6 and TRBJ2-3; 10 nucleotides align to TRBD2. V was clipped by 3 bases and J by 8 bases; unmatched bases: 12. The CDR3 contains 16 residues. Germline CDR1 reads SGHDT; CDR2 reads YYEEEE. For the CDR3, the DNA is TGTGCCAGCAGCTCCCGGTTAGCGGGAGGATCAGGTACGCAGTATTTT. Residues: CASSSRLAGGSGTQYF.

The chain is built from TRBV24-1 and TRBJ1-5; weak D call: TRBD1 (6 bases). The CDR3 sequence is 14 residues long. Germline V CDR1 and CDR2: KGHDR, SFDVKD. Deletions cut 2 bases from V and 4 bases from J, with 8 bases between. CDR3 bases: TGTGCCACCAGTGATTCCCAGGGGAATCAGCCCCAGCATTTT. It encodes CATSDSQGNQPQHF.

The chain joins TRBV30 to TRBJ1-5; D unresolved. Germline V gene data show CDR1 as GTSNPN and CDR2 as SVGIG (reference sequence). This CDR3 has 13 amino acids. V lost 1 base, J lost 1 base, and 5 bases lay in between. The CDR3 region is CAWSGGSNQPQHF. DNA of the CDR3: TGTGCCTGGAGTGGAGGGAGCAATCAGCCCCAGCATTTT.

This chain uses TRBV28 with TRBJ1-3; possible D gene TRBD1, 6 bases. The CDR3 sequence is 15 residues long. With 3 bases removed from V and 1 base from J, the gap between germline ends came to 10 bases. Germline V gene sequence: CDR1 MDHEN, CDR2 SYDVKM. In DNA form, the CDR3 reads TGTGCCAGCAGTTTCGGGGGGCATTCTGGAAACACCATATATTTT. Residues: CASSFGGHSGNTIYF.

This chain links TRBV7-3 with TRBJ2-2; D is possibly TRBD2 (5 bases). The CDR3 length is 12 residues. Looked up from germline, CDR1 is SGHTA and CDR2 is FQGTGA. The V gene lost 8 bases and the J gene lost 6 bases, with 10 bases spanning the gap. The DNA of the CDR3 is TGTGCCAGCGGCACTAGTCCCGGGGAGCTGTTTTTT. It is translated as CASGTSPGELFF.

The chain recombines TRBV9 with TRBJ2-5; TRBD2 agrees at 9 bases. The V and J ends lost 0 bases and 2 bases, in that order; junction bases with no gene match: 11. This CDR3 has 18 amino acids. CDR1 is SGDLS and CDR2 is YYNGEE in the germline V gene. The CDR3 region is CASSVGLWAGGEQETQYF. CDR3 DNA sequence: TGTGCCAGCAGCGTAGGATTGTGGGCGGGAGGGGAACAAGAGACCCAGTACTTC.

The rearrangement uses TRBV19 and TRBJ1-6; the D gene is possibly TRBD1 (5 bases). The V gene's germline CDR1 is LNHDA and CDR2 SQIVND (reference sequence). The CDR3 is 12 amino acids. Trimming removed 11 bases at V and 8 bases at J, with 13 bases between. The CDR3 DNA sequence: TGTGCCTCCAGGGTTCTTGATTCACCCCTCCACTTT. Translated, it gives CASRVLDSPLHF.

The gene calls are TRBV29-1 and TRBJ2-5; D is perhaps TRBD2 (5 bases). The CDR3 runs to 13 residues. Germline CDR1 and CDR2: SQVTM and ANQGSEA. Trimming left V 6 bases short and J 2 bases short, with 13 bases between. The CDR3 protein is CSVVTRRQETQYF. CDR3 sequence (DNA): TGCAGCGTAGTAACAAGGAGGCAAGAGACCCAGTACTTC.

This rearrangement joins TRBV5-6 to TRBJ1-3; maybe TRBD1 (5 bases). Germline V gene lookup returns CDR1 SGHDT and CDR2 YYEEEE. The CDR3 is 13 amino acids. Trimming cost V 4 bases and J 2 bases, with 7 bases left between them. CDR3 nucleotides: TGTGCCAGCAGCCCACAGGCTGGAAACACCATATATTTT. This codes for CASSPQAGNTIYF. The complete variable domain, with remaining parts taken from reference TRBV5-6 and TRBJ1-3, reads DAGVTQSPTHLIKTRGQQVTLRCSPKSGHDTVSWYQQALGQGPQFIFQYYEEEERQRGNFPDRFSGHQFPNYSSELNVNALLLGDSALYLCASSPQAGNTIYFGEGSWLTVV.

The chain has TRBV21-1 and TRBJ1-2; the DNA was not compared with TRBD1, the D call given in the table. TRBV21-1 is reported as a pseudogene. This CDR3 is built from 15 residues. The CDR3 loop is CASSNRLRVVDGYTF. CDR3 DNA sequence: TGTGCCAGCAGCAATCGTCTCAGGGTAGTTGATGGCTACACCTTC.

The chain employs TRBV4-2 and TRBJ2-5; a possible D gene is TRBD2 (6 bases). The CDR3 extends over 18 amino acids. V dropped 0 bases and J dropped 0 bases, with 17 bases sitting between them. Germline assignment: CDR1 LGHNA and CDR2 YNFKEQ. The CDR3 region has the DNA TGTGCCAGCAGCCAAGATCTAGGAATAGCGGCGTACCAAGAGACCCAGTACTTC. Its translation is CASSQDLGIAAYQETQYF.

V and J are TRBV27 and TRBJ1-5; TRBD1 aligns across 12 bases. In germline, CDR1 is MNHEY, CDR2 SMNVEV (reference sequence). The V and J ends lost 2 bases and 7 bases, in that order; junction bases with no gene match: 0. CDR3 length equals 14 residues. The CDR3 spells CASSLGTGGQPQHF. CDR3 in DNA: TGTGCCAGCAGTTTAGGGACAGGGGGCCAGCCCCAGCATTTT.

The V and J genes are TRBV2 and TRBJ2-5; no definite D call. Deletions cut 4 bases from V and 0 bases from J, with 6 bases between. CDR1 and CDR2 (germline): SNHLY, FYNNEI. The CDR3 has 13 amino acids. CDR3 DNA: TGTGCCAGCAGTGCGGAGTACCAAGAGACCCAGTACTTC. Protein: CASSAEYQETQYF. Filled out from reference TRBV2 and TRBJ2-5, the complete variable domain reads EPEVTQTPSHQVTQMGQEVILRCVPISNHLYFYWYRQILGQKVEFLVSFYNNEISEKSEIFDDQFSVERPDGSNFTLKIRSTKLEDSAMYFCASSAEYQETQYFGPGTRLLVL.

CDR3 sequence (DNA): TGTGCCAGCAACGGCGGGAGCGTTCGGGATTCGTACTATGGCTACACCTTC. This gives the protein CASNGGSVRDSYYGYTF. The V and J genes are TRBV28 and TRBJ1-2; D unclear. Germline loops: CDR1 MDHEN, CDR2 SYDVKM. V was pared by 7 bases and J by 3 bases, with 24 bases between. This CDR3 spans 17 amino acids.